The clone carrying this T cell receptor (beta chain) occurred a few times. Libraries were prepared by immunoSEQ multiplex PCR; TCRdb keeps only in-frame clonotypes and omits some of them. Here the sample spans roughly 120,000 clones, 75% to 90% being singletons. These data come from a study of blood T cell repertoires in COVID-19. For the study at large: Samples came from the United States, Italy and Spain, spanning acute and convalescent COVID-19.

The sequenced sample was peripheral blood. This sequence was found in a woman in her fifties or sixties with acute or convalescent COVID-19.

In DNA form, the CDR3 reads TGTGCCTGGAGTTCACTCGTCAGAGAGGCACCCCTCCACTTT. It encodes CAWSSLVREAPLHF. This sequence joins TRBV30 and TRBJ1-6, with unresolved D. The CDR3 covers 14 residues. V lost 2 bases to trimming and J lost 11 bases, with 16 bases between them. CDR1 is GTSNPN and CDR2 is SVGIG in the germline V gene (reference sequence).